This TCR beta chain was recovered during a study of Graves' ophthalmopathy and Graves' hyperthyroidism (dated by TCRdb to 2017 to 2018). Background on the whole study: Peripheral blood was collected at initial diagnosis, prior to any treatment. In total, some 130 blood samples were TCR-sequenced: approximately 42 ophthalmopathy, under 80 hyperthyroidism and roughly 17 hyperthyroidism-to-ophthalmopathy patients. In roughly six hyperthyroidism patients, the T-cell repertoires found in thyroid tissue were compared with those found in blood. Once sampling was done, hyperthyroidism patients were given methimazole at a starting dose of 30 mg daily, while ophthalmopathy patients were given high-dose intravenous methylprednisolone. A discovery set of 100 patients (43 ophthalmopathy, 55 to 60 stable hyperthyroidism) was enrolled to explore V-J signatures distinguishing ophthalmopathy from hyperthyroidism. The independent validation cohort included 18 to 20 hyperthyroidism patients plus 17 patients who later progressed from hyperthyroidism to ophthalmopathy. To tell Graves' ophthalmopathy apart from Graves' hyperthyroidism, and to predict which patients would progress to ophthalmopathy, the study relied on TCR beta repertoire signatures.

Broader findings and caveats from the paper: In cross-validation, the 13-signature model distinguished ophthalmopathy from stable hyperthyroidism with about 87% sensitivity and around 81% specificity, and in the test set the corresponding values were roughly 80% and 76%. No statistical method was used to predetermine the sample size, and group allocation was not hidden from the investigators. Most expanded thyroid clonotypes with a frequency above 0.001 also appeared in blood, which suggests that blood repertoires may reflect the immune response in the thyroid. In validation, the model predicted ophthalmopathy progression with 55% to 71% sensitivity and approximately 75% specificity; roughly 12 predicted patients were CT-confirmed with GO in a median of about 6.2 months.

The germline V gene provides CDR1 MNHEY and CDR2 SVGAGI. The junction shows trimming of 5 bases on V and 8 bases on J, and the gene matches do not reach 5 bases of it. Counted from cysteine to phenylalanine, this CDR3 has 12 amino acids. The entry retains the CDR3 DNA only, 36 bases that are in frame from base 1. The ophthalmopathy patients had moderately to severely active disease, with a Clinical Activity Score of 3 or higher, a NOSPECS grade of 4 or higher, and a disease duration of less than 3 months. Patients were excluded if they had other autoimmune diseases, uncontrolled infections, pregnancy or lactation. Diagnosis was based on clinical symptoms, serum thyroxine, TRAb, thyroid ultrasound and orbital computed tomography. PBMCs were isolated from 10 ml of fresh peripheral blood by Ficoll-Paque density gradient centrifugation. Total RNA was extracted with Trizol reagent and quality-checked on an Agilent 2100 Bioanalyzer.

In its sample, this clonotype was seen many times. There is no known antigen for this receptor. There are no base qualities to consult, and no much larger clone falls within one base. For repertoire sequencing, TCR beta CDR3 regions were amplified from RNA transcripts. The first round of RT-PCR was done with HTBI primers and the Qiagen OneStep RT-PCR kit, and was followed by a second round of multiplex PCR, then size selection and purification. Sequencing of the libraries was carried out on an Illumina HiSeq2000 in paired-end mode with 100 bp reads. In the original analysis: SOAPnuke was used to process the reads, removing any read that contained adapters or uncalled bases, had a mean Phred below 15, or lacked an exact match to the constant primer or identifier. COPE v1.2.5 was used to merge high-quality paired reads. Clonotypes were defined as unique nucleotide sequences and were aligned to IMGT TRB V, D and J references using MiTCR v1.1. The analysis was limited to V-J combinations with a frequency above 0.0001, which together covered 99.2% of the repertoires. For each V-J combination, a TCR clonal expansion and chaos score was defined as the ratio of F50 clonal expansion to chaos observed in the TCRdist matrix. Welch's t-statistics and random forest were used to narrow the features down to more than 10 V-J combinations, which were then fed into a naive Bayes classifier. The Morisita-Horn index was used to measure how similar the thyroid and blood repertoires were. In-frame beta chains were kept once TCRdb had trimmed the public reads at Q25 with fastp and called clones with MiXCR. Identical CDR3 protein sequences are pooled into one entry, listed with their most common genes and DNA. TCRdb's processing, not the authors' own work, is the source of the V and J calls. This sample has 350,000 or so distinct CDR3 sequences in its table, and roughly 15% of those were observed once. More than 9% of the sample is in the top ten clones.

The rearrangement combines TRBV6-5 with TRBJ1-1; 7 bases in the junction line up with TRBD1. The sequence came from an adult man with Graves' ophthalmopathy. Material: peripheral blood. Here is the DNA: TGTGCCAGCAGTCCCCGGACAGGAGAAGCTTTCTTT. This sequence encodes CASSPRTGEAFF.